This TCR beta chain appears in the sequencing data of a study of T cell clonotyping in hematopoietic cell transplantation. Findings and caveats of the study: After transplant, recipient diversity fell while pathologically expanded clonotypes grew through day 180. CD4 and CD8 repertoire contributions could not be separated without sorting. Graft donor and pretransplant recipient Inverse Simpson Index values predicted broader posttransplant TCR diversity. At the given depth, recipient repertoires were over 97% de novo clonotypes.

Only in-frame clones appear in the TCRdb table, and some are missing; sequencing was by immunoSEQ multiplex PCR. This table has some 40,000 clones, 94% appearing once. V gave up 3 bases and J gave up 2 bases; unmatched junction bases: 15. Germline CDR1 is LGHNA and CDR2 is YSLEER. CDR3 length equals 19 residues. This clone was seen only a few times. The target antigen is unknown. The TCR originated in a woman in her fifties or sixties in good health. Some clones in this sample may be carry-over from other donors' samples. Sequences were obtained from peripheral blood mononuclear cells. J is TRBJ2-2 and V is TRBV4-3, with 7 bases that match TRBD1. CDR3 bases: TGCGCCAGCAGCCATCCCCCGGGTCCCGGGACAGATAACACCGGGGAGCTGTTTTTT. Translated: CASSHPPGPGTDNTGELFF.